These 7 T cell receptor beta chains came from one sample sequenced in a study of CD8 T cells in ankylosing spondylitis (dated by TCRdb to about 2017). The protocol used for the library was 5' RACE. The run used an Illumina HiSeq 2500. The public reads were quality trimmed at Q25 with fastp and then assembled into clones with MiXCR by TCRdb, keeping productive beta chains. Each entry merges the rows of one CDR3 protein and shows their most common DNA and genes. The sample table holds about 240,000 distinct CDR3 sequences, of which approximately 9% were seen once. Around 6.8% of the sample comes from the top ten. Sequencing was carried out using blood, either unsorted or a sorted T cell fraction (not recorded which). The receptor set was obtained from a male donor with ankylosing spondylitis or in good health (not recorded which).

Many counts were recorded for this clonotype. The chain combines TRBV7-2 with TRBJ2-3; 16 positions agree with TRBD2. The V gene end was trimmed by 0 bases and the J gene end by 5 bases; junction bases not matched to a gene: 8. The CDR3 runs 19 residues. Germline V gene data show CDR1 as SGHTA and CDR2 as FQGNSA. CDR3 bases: TGTGCCAGCAGCTTAGCCGGGACTAGCGGGAGGGCCGTACGAGATACGCAGTATTTT. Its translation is CASSLAGTSGRAVRDTQYF. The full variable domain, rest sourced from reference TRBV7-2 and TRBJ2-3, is GAGVSQSPSNKVTEKGKDVELRCDPISGHTALYWYRQSLGQGLEFLIYFQGNSAPDKSGLPSDRFSAERTGGSVSTLTIQRTQQEDSAVYLCASSLAGTSGRAVRDTQYFGPGTRLTVL.

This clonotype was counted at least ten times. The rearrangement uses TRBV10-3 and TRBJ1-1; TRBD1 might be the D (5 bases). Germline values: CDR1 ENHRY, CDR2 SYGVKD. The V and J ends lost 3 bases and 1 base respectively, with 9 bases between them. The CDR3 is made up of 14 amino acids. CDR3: CAISEGAGNTEAFF. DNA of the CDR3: TGTGCCATCAGTGAAGGGGCAGGGAACACTGAAGCTTTCTTT.

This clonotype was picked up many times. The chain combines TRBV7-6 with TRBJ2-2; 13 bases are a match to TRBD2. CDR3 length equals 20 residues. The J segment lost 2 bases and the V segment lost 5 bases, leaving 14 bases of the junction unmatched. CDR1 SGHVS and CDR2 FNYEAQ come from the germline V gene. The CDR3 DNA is TGTGCCAGCAGCCCCCAACCTCGACTAGCGGGGGGTCCAAACACCGGGGAGCTGTTTTTT. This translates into CASSPQPRLAGGPNTGELFF.

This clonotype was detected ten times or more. CDR3: CASSEGDAREYF. CDR3 sequence (DNA): TGTGCCAGCAGTGAAGGGGACGCACGGGAGTATTTT. The chain joins TRBV2 to TRBJ2-3, with D perhaps given as TRBD1 or TRBD2 (5 bases each). The CDR3 consists of 12 residues. V was trimmed by 1 base and J by 13 bases, leaving 12 bases between them. Germline lookup yields CDR1 SNHLY and CDR2 FYNNEI.

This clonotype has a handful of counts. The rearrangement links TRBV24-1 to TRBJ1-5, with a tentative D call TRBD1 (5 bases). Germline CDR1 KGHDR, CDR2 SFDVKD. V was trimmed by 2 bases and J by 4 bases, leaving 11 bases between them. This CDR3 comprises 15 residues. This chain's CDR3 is CATSDSTDLNQPQHF. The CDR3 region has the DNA TGTGCCACCAGTGATTCGACAGACCTTAATCAGCCCCAGCATTTT.

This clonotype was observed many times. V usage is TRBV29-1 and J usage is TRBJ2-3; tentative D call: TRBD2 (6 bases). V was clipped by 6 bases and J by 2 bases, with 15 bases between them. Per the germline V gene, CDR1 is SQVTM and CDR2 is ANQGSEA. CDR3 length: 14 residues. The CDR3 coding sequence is TGCAGCGTGGATAGGCGCGGGGCCACAGATACGCAGTATTTT. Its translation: CSVDRRGATDTQYF.

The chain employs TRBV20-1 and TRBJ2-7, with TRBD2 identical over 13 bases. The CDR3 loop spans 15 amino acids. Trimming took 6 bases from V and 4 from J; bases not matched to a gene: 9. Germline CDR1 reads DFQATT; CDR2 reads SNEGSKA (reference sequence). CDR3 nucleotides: TGCAGTGCCTCCTCCGGGACTAGCGGGGTTTACGAGCAGTACTTC. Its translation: CSASSGTSGVYEQYF.